This TCR beta chain was captured by sequencing in a study of cytomegalovirus exposure and HLA in healthy donors. PCR amplification relied on 60 Vbeta primers (plus 13 Jbeta primers). TCRdb keeps only in-frame clones here, not all; method: immunoSEQ multiplex PCR. In the table there are approximately 180,000 clones, about 70% of which are singletons. Remarks on this clone: Other DNA sequences in the same sample also yield this CDR3.

Losses at the gene ends were 3 bases for V and 4 bases for J; bases not matched to a gene: 10. Germline lookup yields CDR1 SGHRS and CDR2 YFSETQ. The CDR3 spans 17 residues. The chain links TRBV5-1 to TRBJ2-2, with 9 bases lining up with TRBD1. Sequencing used PBMCs. The clonotype originates from a woman under 40 in good health and CMV-seronegative. The CDR3 region is CASSSQPGQGGTGELFF. CDR3 in DNA: TGCGCCAGCAGCTCACAGCCGGGACAGGGAGGCACCGGGGAGCTGTTTTTT.